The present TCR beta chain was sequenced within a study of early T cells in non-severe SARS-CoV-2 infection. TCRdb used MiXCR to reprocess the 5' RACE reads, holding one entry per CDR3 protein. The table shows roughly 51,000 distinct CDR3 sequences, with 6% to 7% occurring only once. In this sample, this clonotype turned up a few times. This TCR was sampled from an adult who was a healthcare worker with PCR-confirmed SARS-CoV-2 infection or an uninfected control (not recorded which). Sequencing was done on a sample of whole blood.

CDR3 sequence reads: CSARGLAGTLQETQYF. In nucleotides, the CDR3 is TGCAGTGCTAGAGGGCTAGCGGGGACCCTGCAAGAGACCCAGTACTTC. This rearrangement joins TRBV20-1 to TRBJ2-5; TRBD2 matches 9 bases. Germline V gives CDR1 DFQATT, CDR2 SNEGSKA (reference sequence). The length of the CDR3 is 16 residues. V was pared by 1 base and J by 2 bases, with 8 bases of the junction left unmatched.